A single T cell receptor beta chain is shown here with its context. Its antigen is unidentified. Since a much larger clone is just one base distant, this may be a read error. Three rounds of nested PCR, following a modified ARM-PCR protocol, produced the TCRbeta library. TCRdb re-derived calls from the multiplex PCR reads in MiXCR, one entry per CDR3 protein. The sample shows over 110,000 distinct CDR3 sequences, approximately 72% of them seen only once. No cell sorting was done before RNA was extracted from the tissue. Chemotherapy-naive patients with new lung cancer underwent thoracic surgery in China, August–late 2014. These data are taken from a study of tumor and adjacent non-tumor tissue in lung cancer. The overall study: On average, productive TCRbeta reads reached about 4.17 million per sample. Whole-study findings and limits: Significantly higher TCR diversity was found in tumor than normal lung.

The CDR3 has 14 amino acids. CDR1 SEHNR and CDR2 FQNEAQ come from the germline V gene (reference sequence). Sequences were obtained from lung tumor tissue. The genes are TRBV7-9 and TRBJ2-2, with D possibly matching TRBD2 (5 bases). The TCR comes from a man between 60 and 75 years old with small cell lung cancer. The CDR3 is CACSFSGSTGELFF. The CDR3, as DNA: TGTGCCTGCAGCTTTTCGGGGTCCACCGGGGAGCTGTTTTTT.